This TCR beta chain was retrieved from a study of early T cells in non-severe SARS-CoV-2 infection. Germline CDR1 PRHDT, CDR2 FYEKMQ (reference sequence). The length of the CDR3 is 19 residues. V lost 0 bases and J lost 5, with 25 bases in between. Unique molecular identifiers were added to individual cDNA molecules. TCRdb used MiXCR to reprocess the 5' RACE reads, holding one entry per CDR3 protein. The sample has about 34,000 distinct CDR3 sequences, over 5% seen once. Overall study findings and caveats: A preference for anti-spike CD8 responses marked VDJdb matching, which missed private and CD4 specificities.

There are a few counts of this clonotype. What it recognizes is unknown. The sequence derives from an adult who was a healthcare worker with PCR-confirmed SARS-CoV-2 infection or an uninfected control (not recorded which). This rearrangement joins TRBV13 to TRBJ2-5, with D perhaps matching TRBD2 (5 bases). Sample: whole blood. CDR3 coding DNA: TGTGCCAGCAGCTTAGGAAAGGAGGAACAGCGCCCTTTCTATGAGACCCAGTACTTC. Encoded protein: CASSLGKEEQRPFYETQYF.